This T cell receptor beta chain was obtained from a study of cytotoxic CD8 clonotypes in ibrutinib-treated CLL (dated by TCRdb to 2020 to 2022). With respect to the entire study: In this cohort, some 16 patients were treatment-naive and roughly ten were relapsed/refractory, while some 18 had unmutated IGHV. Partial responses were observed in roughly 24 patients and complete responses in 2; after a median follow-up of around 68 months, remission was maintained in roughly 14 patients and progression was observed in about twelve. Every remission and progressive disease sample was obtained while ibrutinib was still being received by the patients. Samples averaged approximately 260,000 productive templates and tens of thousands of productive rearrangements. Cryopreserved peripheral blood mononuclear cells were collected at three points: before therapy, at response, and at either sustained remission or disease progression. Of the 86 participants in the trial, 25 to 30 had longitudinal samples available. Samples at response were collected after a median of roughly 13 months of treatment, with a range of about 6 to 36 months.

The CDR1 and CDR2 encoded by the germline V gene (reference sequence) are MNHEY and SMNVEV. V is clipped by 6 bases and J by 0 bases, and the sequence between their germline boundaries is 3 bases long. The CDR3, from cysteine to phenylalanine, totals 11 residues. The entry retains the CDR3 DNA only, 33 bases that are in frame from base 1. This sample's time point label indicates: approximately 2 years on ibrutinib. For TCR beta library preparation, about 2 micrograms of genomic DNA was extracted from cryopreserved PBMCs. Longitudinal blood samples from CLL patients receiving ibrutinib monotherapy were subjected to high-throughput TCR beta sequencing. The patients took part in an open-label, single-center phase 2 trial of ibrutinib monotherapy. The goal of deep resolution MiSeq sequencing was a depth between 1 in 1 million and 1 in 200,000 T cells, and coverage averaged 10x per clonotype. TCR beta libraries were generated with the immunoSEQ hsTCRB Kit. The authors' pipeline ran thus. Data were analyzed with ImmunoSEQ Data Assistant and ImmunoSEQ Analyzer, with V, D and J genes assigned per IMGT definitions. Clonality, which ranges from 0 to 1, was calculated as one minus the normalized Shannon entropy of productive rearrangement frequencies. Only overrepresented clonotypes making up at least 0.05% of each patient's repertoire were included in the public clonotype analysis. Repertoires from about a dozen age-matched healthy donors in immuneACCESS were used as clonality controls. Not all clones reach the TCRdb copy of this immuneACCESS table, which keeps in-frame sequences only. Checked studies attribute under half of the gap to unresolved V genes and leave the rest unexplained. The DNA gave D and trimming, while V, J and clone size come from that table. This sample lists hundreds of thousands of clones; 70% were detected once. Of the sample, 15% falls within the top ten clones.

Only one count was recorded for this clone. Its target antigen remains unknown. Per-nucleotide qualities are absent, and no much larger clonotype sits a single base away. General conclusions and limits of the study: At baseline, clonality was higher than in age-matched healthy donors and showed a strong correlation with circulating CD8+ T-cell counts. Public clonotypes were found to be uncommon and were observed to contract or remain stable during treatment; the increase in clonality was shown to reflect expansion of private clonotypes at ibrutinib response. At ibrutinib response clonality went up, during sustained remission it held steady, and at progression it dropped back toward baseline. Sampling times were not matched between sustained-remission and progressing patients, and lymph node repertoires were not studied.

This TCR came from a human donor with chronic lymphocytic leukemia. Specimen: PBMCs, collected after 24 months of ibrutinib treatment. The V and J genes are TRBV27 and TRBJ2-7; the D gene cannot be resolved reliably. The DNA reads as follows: TGTGCCAGCAGGAGCTCCTACGAGCAGTACTTC. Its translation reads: CASRSSYEQYF.